This T cell receptor beta chain was sequenced for a study of blood T cell repertoires in COVID-19. About the study: PBMCs, B-cell-depleted T cells, or T cells were the source of the cDNA or gDNA that made up the material.

Trimming stripped 2 bases from V and 0 bases from J, with 10 bases between. The germline V gene has CDR1 SGHVS and CDR2 FQNEAQ. CDR3 length: 15 residues. In the original processing: Reference gene primer amplification in the assay estimated nucleated cell counts. Using immunoSEQ multiplex PCR, the repertoire was profiled, and TCRdb retains in-frame clones only, with some absent. V and J calls and clone size are given by that table; D and trimming were obtained from the DNA. Here the sample spans about 140,000 clones, more than 75% being singletons. Sequencing was done on a sample of PBMCs or T cells enriched from blood (not recorded which). The receptor was isolated from a man aged 55 to 70 who had recovered from COVID-19. The chain combines TRBV7-8 with TRBJ1-2; no definite D call. The CDR3 coding sequence is TGTGCCAGCAGCTTAACCTTGGAGACTAACTATGGCTACACCTTC. Translating it yields CASSLTLETNYGYTF.